This T cell receptor (beta chain) was found in a study of glioma-infiltrating T cells after dendritic cell vaccination. Study overall: Dendritic cell vaccine was injected intradermally three times, biweekly. General study results and limits: TCR clonality showed no direct relationship with survival.

Primers: 60 V beta forward and 13 J beta reverse. TCRdb keeps only in-frame clones here, not all; method: immunoSEQ multiplex PCR. The sample shows 80,000 to 100,000 clones, 70% to 80% of them seen only once. Concerning this clone: Its antigen is unknown.

CDR3 length: 14 amino acids. Germline CDR1 is SGHNT and CDR2 is YYREEE (reference sequence). Trimming at V came to 4 bases and at J to 7 bases, leaving 6 bases not matched to a gene. The source of this sequence is a human donor with glioblastoma. This rearrangement joins TRBV5-4 to TRBJ1-4; 8 bases line up with TRBD1. The sample was blood, taken before dendritic cell vaccination. The CDR3 is CASSEQGEGEKLFF. CDR3 sequence (DNA): TGTGCCAGCAGCGAACAGGGGGAAGGTGAAAAACTGTTTTTT.